This T cell receptor beta chain was identified in a study of T cells after yellow fever vaccination. Making TCR cDNA involved 5'RACE template switching, which added UMIs and a universal primer site. MiXCR, applied by TCRdb to the 5' RACE reads, yields one record per CDR3 protein. This repertoire shows 200,000 to 300,000 distinct CDR3 sequences, roughly 6.8% found once; its top ten account for approximately 1%. CDR3 length: 14 residues. Looked up from germline, CDR1 is SEHNR and CDR2 is FQNEAQ (reference sequence). Trimming took off 1 base at V and 1 base at J, with 8 bases between the two ends. In this sample, this clonotype turned up a few times. The antigen remains unidentified. Findings of the study overall: Contamination of FACS-sorted repertoires by abundant clonotypes from the bulk population could occur. A secondary response was less intense yet reached its peak sooner, at day 5 versus 15. Booster sampling recovered most clones from primary vaccination (under 97% CD4, over 75% CD8).

The rearrangement joins TRBV7-9 to TRBJ2-7; D unresolved. Sample: CD4+ T cells sorted from PBMCs, taken on the day of the yellow fever booster vaccination. The clonotype was recovered from a man in his thirties or forties who received the YFV17D yellow fever vaccine. CDR3 coding DNA: TGTGCCAGCAGCTTAGATTATCGATCCTACGAGCAGTACTTC. Protein sequence: CASSLDYRSYEQYF.